The 2 T cell receptor beta chains given below trace back to one sample, sequenced in a study of blood T cell repertoires in COVID-19. The protocol was immunoSEQ multiplex PCR, while the TCRdb copy is restricted to in-frame clones and leaves out a portion. The sample contains 100,000 to 150,000 clones, around 90% of which appear only once. The sample consisted of peripheral blood. The receptors originated from a man aged 50 to 60 with COVID-19, enrolled during active disease.

The chain uses TRBV9 and TRBJ1-6; D call uncertain. The CDR3 length is 15 residues. Per germline, CDR1 SGDLS and CDR2 YYNGEE. Trimming shortened V by 3 bases and J by 7 bases, and 14 bases separated the two germline ends. CDR3 sequence reads: CASSDQPRGNSPLHF. The CDR3, as DNA: TGTGCCAGCAGCGACCAACCAAGAGGGAATTCACCCCTCCACTTT.

The V and J genes are TRBV19 and TRBJ2-5, with a possible D match to TRBD1 (6 bases). This CDR3 has 13 amino acids. Germline CDR1 is LNHDA and CDR2 is SQIVND (reference sequence). V gave up 4 bases and J gave up 7 bases, with 13 bases separating them. CDR3 coding DNA: TGTGCCAGTAGTAGGGATGGGGGCGGGACCCAGTACTTC. Encoded protein: CASSRDGGGTQYF.